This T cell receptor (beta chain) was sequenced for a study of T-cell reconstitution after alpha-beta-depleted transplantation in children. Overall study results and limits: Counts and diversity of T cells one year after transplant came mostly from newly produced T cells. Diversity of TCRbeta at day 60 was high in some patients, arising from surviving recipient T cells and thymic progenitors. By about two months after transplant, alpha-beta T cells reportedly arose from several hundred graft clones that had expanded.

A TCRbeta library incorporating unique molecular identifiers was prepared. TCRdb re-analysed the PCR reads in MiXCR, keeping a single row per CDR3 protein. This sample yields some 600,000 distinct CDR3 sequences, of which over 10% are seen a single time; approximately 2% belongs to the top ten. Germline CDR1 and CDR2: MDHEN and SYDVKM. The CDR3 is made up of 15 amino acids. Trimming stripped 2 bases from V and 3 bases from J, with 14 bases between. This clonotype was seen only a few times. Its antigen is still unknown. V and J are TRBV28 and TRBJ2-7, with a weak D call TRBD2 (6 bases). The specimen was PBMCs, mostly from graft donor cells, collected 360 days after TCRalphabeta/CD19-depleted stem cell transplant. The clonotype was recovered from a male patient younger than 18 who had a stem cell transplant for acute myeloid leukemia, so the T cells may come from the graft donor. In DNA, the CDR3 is TGTGCCAGCAGTTTACTCTCAGGAGGGGTCTACGAGCAGTACTTC. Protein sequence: CASSLLSGGVYEQYF.